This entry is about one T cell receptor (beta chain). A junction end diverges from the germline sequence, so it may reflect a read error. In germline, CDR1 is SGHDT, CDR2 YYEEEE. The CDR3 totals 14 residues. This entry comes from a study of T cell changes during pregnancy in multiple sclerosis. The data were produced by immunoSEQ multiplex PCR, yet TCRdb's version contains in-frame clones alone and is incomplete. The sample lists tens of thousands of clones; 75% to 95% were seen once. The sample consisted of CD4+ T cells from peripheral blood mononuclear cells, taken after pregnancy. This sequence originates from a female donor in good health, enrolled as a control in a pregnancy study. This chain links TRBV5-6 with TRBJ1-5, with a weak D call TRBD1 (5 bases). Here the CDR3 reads CASSYGGRDHPQHF. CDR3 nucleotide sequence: TGTGCCAGCAGCTACGGGGGACGCGATCATCCCCAGCATTTT.